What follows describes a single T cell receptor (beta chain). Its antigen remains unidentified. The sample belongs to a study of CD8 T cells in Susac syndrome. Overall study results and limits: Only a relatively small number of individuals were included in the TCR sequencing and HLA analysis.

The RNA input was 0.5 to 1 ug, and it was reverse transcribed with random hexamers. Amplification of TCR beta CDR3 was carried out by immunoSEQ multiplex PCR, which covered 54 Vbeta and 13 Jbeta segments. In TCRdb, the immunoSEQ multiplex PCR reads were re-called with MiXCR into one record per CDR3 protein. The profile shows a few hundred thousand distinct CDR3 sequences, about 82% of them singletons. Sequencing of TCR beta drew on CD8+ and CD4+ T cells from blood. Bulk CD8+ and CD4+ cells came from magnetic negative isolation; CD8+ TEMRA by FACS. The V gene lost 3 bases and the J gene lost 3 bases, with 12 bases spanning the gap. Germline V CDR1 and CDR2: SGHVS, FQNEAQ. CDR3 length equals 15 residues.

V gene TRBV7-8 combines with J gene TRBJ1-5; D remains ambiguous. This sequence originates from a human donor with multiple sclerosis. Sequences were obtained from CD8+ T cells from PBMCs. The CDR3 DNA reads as TGTGCCAGCAGCTTTTTGTCAGACTACAATCAGCCCCAGCATTTT. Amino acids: CASSFLSDYNQPQHF.